A single sample gave rise to the 28 T cell receptor beta chains below, sequenced in a study of vaccination and CD4 T cells after COVID-19. TCRdb analysed the PCR reads with MiXCR anew, one entry per CDR3 protein. Of 25,000 or so distinct CDR3 sequences in the sample, about 54% were seen once. Sequences were derived from CD4+ T cells from blood, sampled before SARS-CoV-2 vaccination. The receptors come from a human donor who had recovered from COVID-19.

V gene TRBV19 combines with J gene TRBJ2-7; TRBD1 matches 8 bases. Germline V gene sequence: CDR1 LNHDA, CDR2 SQIVND (reference sequence). The CDR3 has 13 residues. J gave up 6 bases and V 6 bases, and 7 bases lay outside the gene matches. CDR3 coding DNA: TGTGCCAGTAGGCAACAGGGGGTCGGCGAGCAGTACTTC. It translates to CASRQQGVGEQYF.

A few counts support this clonotype. One junction end disagrees with the germline gene, perhaps due to a read error. The chain joins TRBV7-9 to TRBJ2-5; 7 bases are a match to TRBD2. Germline CDR1 and CDR2: SEHNR and FQNEAQ (reference sequence). The CDR3 is made up of 13 amino acids. This chain's CDR3 is CASSLGGGETQYF. The CDR3 DNA reads as TGTGCCAGCAGCTTAGGCGGGGGAGAGACCCAGTATTTC. The full variable domain, its missing parts supplied by reference TRBV7-9 and TRBJ2-5, is DTGVSQNPRHKITKRGQNVTFRCDPISEHNRLYWYRQTLGQGPEFLTYFQNEAQLEKSRLLSDRFSAERPKGSFSTLEIQRTEQGDSAMYLCASSLGGGETQYFGPGTRLLVL.

The chain employs TRBV27 and TRBJ2-5; D may match TRBD1 or TRBD2 (6 bases each). In germline, CDR1 is MNHEY, CDR2 SMNVEV (reference sequence). The CDR3 runs 14 residues. The V gene lost 2 bases and the J gene lost 5 bases, with 12 bases spanning the gap. The CDR3 region is CASSLDTGRETQYF. In nucleotides, the CDR3 is TGTGCCAGCAGTTTAGACACAGGGAGGGAGACCCAGTACTTC.

The chain uses TRBV28 and TRBJ2-4; no reliable D call. Trimming left V 6 bases short and J 7 bases short, with 13 bases between. Germline CDR1 and CDR2: MDHEN and SYDVKM. CDR3 length: 13 residues. The CDR3 sequence: CASRPPGPNIQYF. The CDR3 DNA reads TGTGCCAGCAGGCCTCCGGGCCCGAACATTCAGTACTTC.

CDR3 bases: TGTGCCTGGAGTGTACCCGGCAGGGGGAATTCACCCCTCCACTTT. Residues: CAWSVPGRGNSPLHF. The genes are TRBV30 and TRBJ1-6, with TRBD1 identical over 7 bases. This CDR3 is 15 amino acids long. After removal of 0 bases from V and 7 bases from J, the junction contained 6 bases not matched to a gene. Germline assignment: CDR1 GTSNPN and CDR2 SVGIG (reference sequence).

This CDR3 reads CASNQQPSISGANVLTF. DNA for the CDR3: TGTGCCAGCAACCAACAGCCCAGCATCTCTGGGGCCAACGTCCTGACTTTC. V usage is TRBV28 and J usage is TRBJ2-6; no clear D. Trimming left V 7 bases short and J 0 bases short, with 16 bases between. Germline lookup yields CDR1 MDHEN and CDR2 SYDVKM. CDR3 length: 17 residues.

CDR3 nucleotides: TGTGCCAGCACCTGGGGGGCGTCCTTCAACACTGAAGCTTTCTTT. This encodes CASTWGASFNTEAFF. The chain employs TRBV28 and TRBJ1-1; possible D gene TRBD1, 6 bases. This CDR3 has 15 residues. Germline V lookup: CDR1 MDHEN, CDR2 SYDVKM. The V gene lost 7 bases and the J gene lost 2 bases, with 17 bases spanning the gap.

This clonotype was seen more than once but under ten times. This chain joins TRBV7-2 and TRBJ1-2, with D perhaps matching TRBD1 (5 bases). This CDR3 is 15 amino acids long. Trimming shortened V by 7 bases and J by 0 bases, and 15 bases separated the two germline ends. Per the germline V gene, CDR1 is SGHTA and CDR2 is FQGNSA. The chain's CDR3 is CASNEFGTSNYGYTF. In DNA, the CDR3 is TGTGCCAGCAATGAATTCGGGACTTCTAACTATGGCTACACCTTC.

This rearrangement joins TRBV4-2 to TRBJ2-2, with D unresolved. CDR1 is LGHNA, CDR2 YNFKEQ, per germline. The CDR3 runs to 12 residues. Trimming took off 1 base at V and 7 bases at J, with 4 bases between the two ends. For the CDR3, the DNA is TGTGCCAGCAGCCAAGTGGGCGGGGAGCTGTTTTTT. Protein product: CASSQVGGELFF.

CDR3 nucleotide sequence: TGTGCCAGCAGCTTTACAACCTACAATGAGCAGTTCTTC. As protein: CASSFTTYNEQFF. The rearrangement uses TRBV5-4 and TRBJ2-1; no clear D gene. The CDR3 has 13 residues. V lost 2 bases and J 2 bases, leaving 5 bases between the germline ends. Germline loops: CDR1 SGHNT, CDR2 YYREEE (reference sequence).

The chain combines TRBV5-1 with TRBJ1-2, with D possibly matching TRBD1 (5 bases). CDR3 length: 14 residues. Germline assignment: CDR1 SGHRS and CDR2 YFSETQ. Deletions cut 4 bases from V and 6 bases from J, with 16 bases between. The CDR3 bases are TGCGCCAGCAGCCGGGGTGGCCAGGGAGATGGCTACACCTTC. The encoded protein is CASSRGGQGDGYTF.

The rearrangement joins TRBV6-1 to TRBJ2-7; 7 positions match TRBD1. V lost 7 bases and J lost 3; bases outside the gene matches: 9. Germline loops: CDR1 MNHNS, CDR2 SASEGT. This CDR3 has 14 amino acids. The DNA of the CDR3 is TGTGCCAGCAAGAGTCGGGACAGTCGCTACGAGCAGTACTTC. Protein product: CASKSRDSRYEQYF.

In its sample, this clonotype was seen once. This chain connects TRBV6-1 to TRBJ1-4; TRBD1 might be the D (5 bases). With 6 bases removed from V and 7 bases from J, the gap between germline ends came to 15 bases. Germline V gene lookup returns CDR1 MNHNS and CDR2 SASEGT. The CDR3 spans 14 residues. The CDR3 here is CASRADIRGEKLFF. In nucleotides, the CDR3 is TGTGCCAGCAGGGCGGACATACGGGGTGAAAAACTGTTTTTT.

The gene calls are TRBV7-6 and TRBJ1-5; D is possibly TRBD1 (5 bases). The germline V gene has CDR1 SGHVS and CDR2 FNYEAQ. The CDR3 loop spans 13 amino acids. V gave up 5 bases and J gave up 2 bases, with 7 bases separating them. The CDR3 reads CASSAGRNQPQHF. The CDR3, as DNA: TGTGCCAGCAGCGCAGGGCGCAATCAGCCCCAGCATTTT. The whole variable domain, remainder taken from reference TRBV7-6 and TRBJ1-5, is GAGVSQSPRYKVTKRGQDVALRCDPISGHVSLYWYRQALGQGPEFLTYFNYEAQQDKSGLPNDRFSAERPEGSISTLTIQRTEQRDSAMYRCASSAGRNQPQHFGDGTRLSIL.

This chain links TRBV15 with TRBJ1-1; D may be TRBD1 (5 bases). Looked up from germline, CDR1 is LNHNV and CDR2 is YYDKDF (reference sequence). V lost 3 bases and J lost 4, with 6 bases in between. The CDR3 contains 12 residues. CDR3 nucleotide sequence: TGTGCCACCAGCAGGAGGGGCACTGAAGCTTTCTTT. Translated: CATSRRGTEAFF.

This clonotype was seen a handful of times. The chain combines TRBV27 with TRBJ2-5, with a weak D call TRBD2 (5 bases). V lost 4 bases and J lost 4, with 16 bases in between. The CDR3 has 15 residues. Germline CDR1 reads MNHEY; CDR2 reads SMNVEV (reference sequence). The CDR3 DNA is TGTGCCAGCAGTTCGCCGGATCGAGAGGGAGAGACCCAGTACTTC. It is translated as CASSSPDREGETQYF.

The rearrangement uses TRBV19 and TRBJ2-5; D is perhaps TRBD1 (5 bases). V gave up 3 bases and J gave up 7 bases, with 12 bases separating them. The length of the CDR3 is 13 residues. Germline assignment: CDR1 LNHDA and CDR2 SQIVND (reference sequence). For the CDR3, the DNA is TGTGCCAGTAGTATGGGGCCACTCTGGACCCAGTACTTC. Its translation is CASSMGPLWTQYF.

This clonotype was detected only a few times. The V and J genes are TRBV7-7 and TRBJ2-3, with 13 bases that match TRBD2. From germline, CDR1 is SSHAT and CDR2 FNYEAQ (reference sequence). The CDR3 spans 15 residues. V was pared by 4 bases and J by 4 bases, with 2 bases of the junction left unmatched. CDR3 coding DNA: TGTGCCAGCAGCTCCGGACTAGCGGGAGCAGATACGCAGTATTTT. Its protein product is CASSSGLAGADTQYF.

This sequence joins TRBV7-2 and TRBJ2-7, with D unresolved. CDR1 and CDR2 from the germline V gene are SGHTA and FQGNSA. Trimming stripped 1 base from V and 3 bases from J, with 13 bases between. The CDR3 covers 15 residues. The CDR3 coding sequence is TGTGCCAGCAGCTTAGGATACGAGATTTACTACGAGCAGTACTTC. It yields the protein CASSLGYEIYYEQYF.

The chain uses TRBV4-3 and TRBJ1-6; TRBD1 matches at 9 bases. V shed 3 bases and J 9 bases; nucleotides not matched to a gene: 9. This CDR3 has 16 amino acids. Germline V gene data show CDR1 as LGHNA and CDR2 as YSLEER. CDR3 amino acids: CASSQDRGSPFSPLHF. CDR3 coding DNA: TGCGCCAGCAGCCAGGACAGGGGATCTCCGTTTTCACCCCTCCACTTT.

This clonotype appeared a few times. V is TRBV6-1 and J is TRBJ1-2, with D perhaps TRBD1 (6 bases). Germline values: CDR1 MNHNS, CDR2 SASEGT. Trimming removed 7 bases at V and 2 bases at J, with 14 bases between. The CDR3 has 14 residues. In DNA, the CDR3 is TGTGCCAGCAAACTTGGAGGGGGGAACTATGGCTACACCTTC. Protein sequence: CASKLGGGNYGYTF.

V is TRBV15 and J is TRBJ2-3; the D call may be TRBD1 or TRBD2 (6 bases each). The CDR3 is 14 amino acids. V lost 6 bases to trimming and J lost 1 base, with 11 bases between them. Germline values: CDR1 LNHNV, CDR2 YYDKDF (reference sequence). The CDR3 coding sequence is TGTGCCACCAGAGAGAGGGGGGGCACAGATACGCAGTATTTT. Its translation: CATRERGGTDTQYF.

The rearrangement links TRBV28 to TRBJ2-5; TRBD1 agrees at 11 bases. This CDR3 is 15 amino acids long. The V and J ends lost 5 bases and 6 bases, in that order; junction bases with no gene match: 8. In germline, CDR1 is MDHEN, CDR2 SYDVKM. This CDR3 is CASSPTGTGGKTQYF. CDR3 bases: TGTGCCAGCAGTCCAACCGGGACAGGGGGAAAGACCCAGTACTTC.

V and J are TRBV2 and TRBJ2-1, with TRBD2 matching 8 bases. Germline-derived CDR1 and CDR2 are SNHLY and FYNNEI. V lost 7 bases to trimming and J lost 7 bases; unmatched junction nucleotides: 6. The length of the CDR3 is 13 residues. The CDR3 nucleotides are TGTGCCAGCAAGAGCGGGAGAGGAAATGAGCAGTTCTTC. Its translation is CASKSGRGNEQFF.

The V call is TRBV20-1, the J call TRBJ2-1, with 10 positions matching TRBD2. Germline values: CDR1 DFQATT, CDR2 SNEGSKA (reference sequence). The CDR3 loop spans 15 amino acids. The ends lost 4 bases at V and 3 bases at J; junction bases unmatched: 6. CDR3 amino acids: CSAIYSGRYYNEQFF. The CDR3 DNA is TGCAGTGCTATATATAGCGGGAGGTACTACAATGAGCAGTTCTTC.

Comments on this clonotype: At one end, the junction sequence differs from germline, possibly due to a read error. The chain employs TRBV4-1 and TRBJ2-5; perhaps TRBD2 as D (5 bases). The germline CDR1 and CDR2 sequences are MGHRA and YSYEKL. CDR3 length equals 16 residues. The CDR3 spells CASSQGSREHQETQYF. The CDR3 coding sequence is TGCGCCAGCAGTCAAGGGTCGAGGGAGCACCAAGAGACCCAGTACTTC.

V is TRBV4-3 and J is TRBJ2-7; possibly TRBD2 for D (6 bases). Germline V gives CDR1 LGHNA, CDR2 YSLEER. The CDR3 is 16 residues long. Trimming took 0 bases from V and 3 from J, leaving 15 bases between them. CDR3 sequence: CASSQDLLADVYEQYF. For the CDR3, the DNA is TGCGCCAGCAGCCAAGATCTTTTAGCGGATGTCTACGAGCAGTACTTC.

V and J are TRBV15 and TRBJ2-1; no clear D. This CDR3 region has 15 residues. The V gene lost 1 base and the J gene lost 4 bases, with 11 bases spanning the gap. CDR1 and CDR2 from the germline V gene are LNHNV and YYDKDF (reference sequence). The CDR3 loop is CATSRGSPDYNEQFF. The CDR3, as DNA: TGTGCCACCAGCAGAGGCTCCCCCGATTACAATGAGCAGTTCTTC. The complete variable domain, with remaining parts taken from reference TRBV15 and TRBJ2-1, reads DAMVIQNPRYQVTQFGKPVTLSCSQTLNHNVMYWYQQKSSQAPKLLFHYYDKDFNNEADTPDNFQSRRPNTSFCFLDIRSPGLGDTAMYLCATSRGSPDYNEQFFGPGTRLTVL.